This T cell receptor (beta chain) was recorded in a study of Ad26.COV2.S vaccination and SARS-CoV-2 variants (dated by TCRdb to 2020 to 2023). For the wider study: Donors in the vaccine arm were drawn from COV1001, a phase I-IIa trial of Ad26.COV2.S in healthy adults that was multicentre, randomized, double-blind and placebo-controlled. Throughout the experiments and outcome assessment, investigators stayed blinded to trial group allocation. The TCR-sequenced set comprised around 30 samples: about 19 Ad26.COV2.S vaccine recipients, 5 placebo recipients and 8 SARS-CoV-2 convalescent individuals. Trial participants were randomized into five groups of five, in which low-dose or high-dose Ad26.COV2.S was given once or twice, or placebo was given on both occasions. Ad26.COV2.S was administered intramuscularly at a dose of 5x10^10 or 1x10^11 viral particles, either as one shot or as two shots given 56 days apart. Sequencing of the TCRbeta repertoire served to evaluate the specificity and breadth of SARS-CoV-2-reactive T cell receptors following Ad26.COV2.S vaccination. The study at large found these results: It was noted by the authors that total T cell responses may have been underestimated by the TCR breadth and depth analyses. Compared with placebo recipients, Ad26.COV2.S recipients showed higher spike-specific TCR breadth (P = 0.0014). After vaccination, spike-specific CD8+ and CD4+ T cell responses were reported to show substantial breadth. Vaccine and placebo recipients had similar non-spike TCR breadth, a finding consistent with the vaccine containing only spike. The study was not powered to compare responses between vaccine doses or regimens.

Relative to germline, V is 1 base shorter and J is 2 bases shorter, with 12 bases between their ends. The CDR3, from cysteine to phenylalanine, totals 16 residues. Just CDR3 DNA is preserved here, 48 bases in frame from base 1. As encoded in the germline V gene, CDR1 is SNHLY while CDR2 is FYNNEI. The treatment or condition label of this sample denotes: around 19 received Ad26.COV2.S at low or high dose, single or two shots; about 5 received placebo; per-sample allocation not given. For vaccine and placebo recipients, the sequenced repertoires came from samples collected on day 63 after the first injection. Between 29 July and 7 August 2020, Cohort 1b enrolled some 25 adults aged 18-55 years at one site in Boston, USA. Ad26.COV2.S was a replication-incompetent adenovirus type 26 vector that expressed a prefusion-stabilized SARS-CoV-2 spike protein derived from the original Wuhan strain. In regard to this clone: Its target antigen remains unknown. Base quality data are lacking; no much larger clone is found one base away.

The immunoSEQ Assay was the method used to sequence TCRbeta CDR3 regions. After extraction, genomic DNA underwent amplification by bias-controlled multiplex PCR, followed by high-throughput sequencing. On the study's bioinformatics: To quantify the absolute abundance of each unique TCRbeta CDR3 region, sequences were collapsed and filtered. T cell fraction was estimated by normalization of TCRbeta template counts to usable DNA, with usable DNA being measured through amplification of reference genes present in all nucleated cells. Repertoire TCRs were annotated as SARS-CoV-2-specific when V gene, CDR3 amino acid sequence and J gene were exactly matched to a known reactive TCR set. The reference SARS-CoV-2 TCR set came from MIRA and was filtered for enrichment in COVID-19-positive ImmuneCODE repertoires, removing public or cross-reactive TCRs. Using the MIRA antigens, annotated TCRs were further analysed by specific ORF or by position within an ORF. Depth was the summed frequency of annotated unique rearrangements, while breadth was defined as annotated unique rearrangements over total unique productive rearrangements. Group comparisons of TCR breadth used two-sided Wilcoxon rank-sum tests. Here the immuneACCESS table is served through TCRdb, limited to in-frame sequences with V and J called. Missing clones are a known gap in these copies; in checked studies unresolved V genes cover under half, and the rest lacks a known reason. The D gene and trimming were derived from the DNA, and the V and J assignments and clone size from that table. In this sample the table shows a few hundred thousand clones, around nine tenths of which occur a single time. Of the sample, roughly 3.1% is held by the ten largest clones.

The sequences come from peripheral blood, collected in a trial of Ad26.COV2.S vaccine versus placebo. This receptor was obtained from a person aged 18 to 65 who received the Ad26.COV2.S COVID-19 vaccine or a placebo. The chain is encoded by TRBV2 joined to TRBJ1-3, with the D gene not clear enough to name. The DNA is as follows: TGTGCCAGCAGTGAAGATTCGCCCTTCACTGGAAACACCATATATTTT. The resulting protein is CASSEDSPFTGNTIYF.